Presented here are 21 T cell receptor beta chains from one specimen sequenced in a study of T cell changes during pregnancy in multiple sclerosis. Generated by immunoSEQ multiplex PCR, the TCRdb table keeps only in-frame clones and is missing some. The sample includes around 35,000 clones, 90% of them seen just once. Sample: CD8+ T cells from peripheral blood mononuclear cells, taken after pregnancy. The receptors here all came from a female donor with multiple sclerosis, enrolled in a pregnancy study.

The chain combines TRBV11-2 with TRBJ2-7, with a tentative D call TRBD2 (6 bases). The germline CDR1 and CDR2 sequences are SGHAT and FQNNGV. This CDR3 comprises 12 residues. The V gene lost 8 bases and the J gene lost 6 bases, with 14 bases spanning the gap. The CDR3 reads CASQAGRGEQYF. The CDR3 DNA sequence: TGTGCCAGCCAAGCAGGGCGGGGCGAGCAGTACTTC.

By frequency in the sample, this clone is medium-sized. The V gene is TRBV6-1, the J gene TRBJ1-5; 9 bases match TRBD1. Germline V gene sequence: CDR1 MNHNS, CDR2 SASEGT. The CDR3 runs to 15 residues. With V trimmed by 7 bases and J by 1 base, 5 bases remained unmatched. The CDR3 bases are TGTGCCAGCACAGGGGACAGGGTGAGCAATCAGCCCCAGCATTTT. It is translated as CASTGDRVSNQPQHF.

This sequence joins TRBV6-6 and TRBJ2-1; D is unresolved. Trimming removed 2 bases at V and 5 bases at J, with 4 bases between. The CDR3 covers 12 residues. Germline V CDR1 and CDR2: MNHNY, SVGAGI (reference sequence). Here the CDR3 DNA reads TGTGCCAGCAGTTACGGCCACAATGAGCAGTTCTTC. Its protein is CASSYGHNEQFF.

This sequence joins TRBV19 and TRBJ1-2; D unclear. Trimming took off 3 bases at V and 2 bases at J, with 10 bases between the two ends. The length of the CDR3 is 14 residues. Germline assignment: CDR1 LNHDA and CDR2 SQIVND (reference sequence). DNA of the CDR3: TGTGCCAGTAGTATTGGGCTAGCCAACTATGGCTACACCTTC. As protein: CASSIGLANYGYTF.

Points on this clone: At the DNA level, this CDR3 is encoded by other sequences in the same sample as well. CDR3 in amino acids: CSAGTGVEAFF. The CDR3 DNA sequence: TGCAGCGCCGGGACAGGGGTTGAAGCTTTCTTT. The J gene is TRBJ1-1, the V gene TRBV29-1, with TRBD1 identical over 10 bases. Germline V lookup: CDR1 SQVTM, CDR2 ANQGSEA. Unmatched junction bases numbered 3, after V lost 7 bases and J lost 7 bases. This CDR3 has 11 residues.

This clone was seen a handful of times. This chain links TRBV4-3 with TRBJ2-2; D is uncertain. The length of the CDR3 is 16 residues. The germline V gene encodes CDR1 LGHNA and CDR2 YSLEER. The ends were cut back, 0 bases at V and 6 bases at J, with 14 bases in the middle. CDR3 coding DNA: TGCGCCAGCAGCCAAGAACCCACGGTTCCCCCCGGGGAGCTGTTTTTT. It translates to CASSQEPTVPPGELFF.

This sequence joins TRBV19 and TRBJ1-2, with a tentative D call TRBD1 (5 bases). V was pared by 7 bases and J by 4 bases, with 13 bases between. Germline loops: CDR1 LNHDA, CDR2 SQIVND (reference sequence). There are 13 residues in the CDR3. The CDR3 reads CASIRRGSYGYTF. CDR3 bases: TGTGCCAGTATACGGAGGGGTTCCTATGGCTACACCTTC.

About this clone: Other nucleotide sequences in the sample specify the same CDR3. The chain carries TRBV19 and TRBJ1-1; possible D gene TRBD1, 6 bases. Trimming pared 3 bases from V and 11 bases from J, leaving 16 bases between. The CDR3 has 13 residues. Germline CDR1 reads LNHDA; CDR2 reads SQIVND (reference sequence). The CDR3 nucleotides read TGTGCCAGTAGTATTCGCAGGGGTCTCGAGGCTTTCTTT. It is translated as CASSIRRGLEAFF.

This chain connects TRBV9 to TRBJ2-1; TRBD1 might be the D (5 bases). V was shortened by 0 bases and J by 4 bases, with 8 bases between the two germline ends. Germline values: CDR1 SGDLS, CDR2 YYNGEE. The CDR3 is made up of 14 amino acids. CDR3 region: CASSVAGSYNEQFF. CDR3 DNA sequence: TGTGCCAGCAGCGTAGCAGGGTCATACAATGAGCAGTTCTTC.

The chain carries TRBV10-3 and TRBJ2-2; perhaps TRBD1 as D (5 bases). Germline V gene data show CDR1 as ENHRY and CDR2 as SYGVKD. The CDR3 is 15 residues long. V dropped 3 bases and J dropped 6 bases, with 14 bases sitting between them. CDR3 sequence (DNA): TGTGCCATCAGTGATGGCAGGGTAATATCCGGGGAGCTGTTTTTT. Amino acids: CAISDGRVISGELFF.

The rearrangement uses TRBV6-4 and TRBJ2-7, with TRBD1 matching 9 bases. Trimming at V came to 3 bases and at J to 7 bases, leaving 4 bases not matched to a gene. The CDR3 is 13 amino acids. Germline CDR1 and CDR2: MRHNA and SNTAGT. The CDR3 nucleotides read TGTGCCAGCAGTGAGCAACAGGGGGCAGAGCAGTACTTC. This sequence encodes CASSEQQGAEQYF.

This rearrangement joins TRBV6-4 to TRBJ2-3; 10 nucleotides line up with TRBD1. The CDR3 covers 14 residues. V lost 4 bases, J lost 3 bases, and 1 base stayed unmatched. Germline V CDR1 and CDR2: MRHNA, SNTAGT. CDR3 bases: TGTGCCAGCAGTGGACAGGGGGCGACAGATACGCAGTATTTT. This codes for CASSGQGATDTQYF.

This clone is labeled large. The V call is TRBV6-4, the J call TRBJ2-2; 7 bases are shared with TRBD1. The CDR3 is made up of 14 amino acids. V was clipped by 4 bases and J by 5 bases; unmatched bases: 4. CDR1 MRHNA and CDR2 SNTAGT come from the germline V gene. The CDR3 loop reads CASSGTGETGELFF. The CDR3 nucleotides read TGTGCCAGCAGTGGGACAGGAGAAACCGGGGAGCTGTTTTTT.

About this clone: Because the CDR3 is missing its conserved closing phenylalanine or tryptophan, this is likely a read error. The V gene is TRBV27, the J gene TRBJ1-1; D uncertain. There are 14 residues in the CDR3. V was pared by 5 bases and J by 1 base, with 11 bases between. Germline loops: CDR1 MNHEY, CDR2 SMNVEV (reference sequence). The CDR3 loop reads CASSHLTGNTEAFL. The CDR3 DNA sequence: TGTGCCAGCAGTCATCTCACGGGGAACACTGAAGCTTTCCTT.

The chain links TRBV19 to TRBJ1-2; 9 bases fit TRBD1. Germline V gene sequence: CDR1 LNHDA, CDR2 SQIVND (reference sequence). There are 14 residues in the CDR3. The V gene end was trimmed by 8 bases and the J gene end by 4 bases; junction bases not matched to a gene: 8. CDR3 protein: CASGKQGASYGYTF. The CDR3 DNA is TGTGCCAGTGGAAAACAGGGGGCAAGCTATGGCTACACCTTC.

The J gene is TRBJ2-7, the V gene TRBV19; D is unclear. Germline CDR1 reads LNHDA; CDR2 reads SQIVND (reference sequence). V lost 1 base and J 7 bases, leaving 14 bases between the germline ends. The length of the CDR3 is 14 residues. The DNA of the CDR3 is TGTGCCAGTAGTATAGGTAGCAACCTTGGGGAGCAGTACTTC. Translation gives CASSIGSNLGEQYF.

This clone occurred once. The V call is TRBV9, the J call TRBJ2-7; TRBD1 is a possible D gene (5 bases). Per germline, CDR1 SGDLS and CDR2 YYNGEE. CDR3 length: 14 amino acids. V lost 0 bases to trimming and J lost 3 bases, with 10 bases between them. Here the CDR3 reads CASSVGQGRYEQYF. The CDR3 DNA reads TGTGCCAGCAGCGTAGGGCAGGGCCGCTACGAGCAGTACTTC.

The V call is TRBV2, the J call TRBJ2-2; D call uncertain. Germline CDR1 SNHLY, CDR2 FYNNEI. This CDR3 contains 11 residues. Trimming stripped 4 bases from V and 7 bases from J, with 4 bases between. The DNA of the CDR3 is TGTGCCAGCAGTGTAAACGGGGAGCTGTTTTTT. Protein: CASSVNGELFF. Complete variable domain (other parts from reference TRBV2 and TRBJ2-2): EPEVTQTPSHQVTQMGQEVILRCVPISNHLYFYWYRQILGQKVEFLVSFYNNEISEKSEIFDDQFSVERPDGSNFTLKIRSTKLEDSAMYFCASSVNGELFFGEGSRLTVL.

The gene calls are TRBV27 and TRBJ1-2; 12 bases line up with TRBD1. The V and J ends lost 4 bases and 0 bases, in that order; junction bases with no gene match: 3. The V gene's germline CDR1 is MNHEY and CDR2 SMNVEV (reference sequence). This CDR3 contains 16 residues. The CDR3: CASSWGTGGTNYGYTF. CDR3 coding DNA: TGTGCCAGCAGTTGGGGGACAGGGGGCACTAACTATGGCTACACCTTC.

The gene calls are TRBV4-3 and TRBJ2-3; 9 nucleotides align to TRBD1. J gave up 1 base and V 4 bases, and 9 bases lay outside the gene matches. The CDR3 runs to 17 residues. CDR1 LGHNA and CDR2 YSLEER come from the germline V gene. Here the CDR3 reads CASSPTGTGFGTDTQYF. The CDR3 DNA follows: TGCGCCAGCAGCCCCACCGGGACAGGGTTTGGCACAGATACGCAGTATTTT.

The CDR3 DNA follows: TGTGCCAGCAGCTTACGGGGGTCTAGCACAGATACGCAGTATTTT. The encoded protein is CASSLRGSSTDTQYF. The gene calls are TRBV5-6 and TRBJ2-3; possibly TRBD2 for D (6 bases). The CDR3 spans 15 residues. With 2 bases removed from V and 0 bases from J, the gap between germline ends came to 10 bases. CDR1 SGHDT and CDR2 YYEEEE come from the germline V gene.